Listed here are 5 T cell receptor beta chains from one sample, sequenced in a study of blood T cell repertoires in COVID-19. Here immunoSEQ multiplex PCR was the method, and the copy in TCRdb shows in-frame clones only, minus some. This table has about 120,000 clones, 80% appearing once. Material: peripheral blood. Every receptor here comes from a man aged 60 to 75 with active or convalescent COVID-19.

The chain has TRBV2 and TRBJ2-3; 9 positions agree with TRBD2. Germline V gene sequence: CDR1 SNHLY, CDR2 FYNNEI. The CDR3 is 17 amino acids. V shed 0 bases and J 8 bases; nucleotides not matched to a gene: 12. CDR3 protein: CASSEARVAGALSTQYF. The CDR3 nucleotides read TGTGCCAGCAGTGAAGCGCGGGTAGCGGGAGCCCTCAGTACGCAGTATTTT.

This sequence joins TRBV14 and TRBJ2-5; 9 bases are a match to TRBD1. V was clipped by 5 bases and J by 2 bases; unmatched bases: 15. In germline, CDR1 is SGHDN, CDR2 FVKESK. This CDR3 has 18 residues. In DNA, the CDR3 is TGTGCCAGCAGCGGGACAGGGTCGACCTTAGCCCTACAAGAGACCCAGTACTTC. Translation gives CASSGTGSTLALQETQYF.

This clone was seen only a few times. V and J are TRBV3-1 (or the pseudogene TRBV3-2) and TRBJ2-1; perhaps TRBD1 as D (6 bases). The V end was cut by 4 bases, the J end by 9 bases, with 13 bases between. CDR3 length: 13 amino acids. Germline V gives CDR1 LGHDT, CDR2 YNNKEL (reference sequence). In nucleotides, the CDR3 is TGTGCCAGCAGCCCAGGGGCAGGCGCTGAGCAGTTCTTC. Residues: CASSPGAGAEQFF.

The gene calls are TRBV6-2 or TRBV6-3 and TRBJ1-5; D call uncertain. Germline CDR1 reads MNHEY; CDR2 reads SVGEGT. Trimming pared 5 bases from V and 2 bases from J, leaving 10 bases between. The CDR3 is 14 residues long. The CDR3 reads CASSKTQGNQPQHF. The CDR3 DNA sequence: TGTGCCAGCAGTAAGACCCAGGGCAATCAGCCCCAGCATTTT.

Regarding this clone: The same CDR3 arises from other DNA sequences in this sample as well. The rearrangement joins TRBV28 to TRBJ1-2, with D possibly being TRBD1 (6 bases). V was shortened by 2 bases and J by 5 bases, with 6 bases between the two germline ends. The CDR3 is 12 residues long. Germline V CDR1 and CDR2: MDHEN, SYDVKM. Written as DNA, the CDR3 is TGTGCCAGCAGTTTAAGGGGGTATGGCTACACCTTC. Protein product: CASSLRGYGYTF.